Each of the 5 T cell receptor beta chains below was sequenced from the same sample in a study of blood T cells in healthy people across ages. Alongside a J-beta primer mix, a sample-barcoded 5' primer served in a second PCR lasting roughly 7 to 11 cycles. TCRdb re-called the 5' RACE reads with MiXCR, one entry per CDR3 protein. Among just over 1 million distinct CDR3 sequences listed, more than 40% were seen once. Sequencing was carried out using blood. These TCRs come from a woman aged 55-69 years in good health.

This clonotype was seen many times. The chain uses TRBV9 and TRBJ2-7; 7 bases fit TRBD1. Germline trimming cut 3 bases from V and 2 bases from J; bases unmatched to any gene: 8. The CDR3 length is 15 residues. Germline lookup yields CDR1 SGDLS and CDR2 YYNGEE. Here the CDR3 reads CASSAGQLQTYEQYF. Written as DNA, the CDR3 is TGTGCCAGCAGCGCGGGACAGCTGCAGACCTACGAGCAGTACTTC.

CDR3 residues: CASSAPGRDNEQFF. The CDR3, as DNA: TGTGCCAGCAGTGCCCCGGGGCGGGACAATGAGCAGTTCTTC. The gene calls are TRBV6-6 and TRBJ2-1; either TRBD1 or TRBD2 may supply D (5 bases each). Germline CDR1 reads MNHNY; CDR2 reads SVGAGI (reference sequence). This CDR3 has 14 amino acids. V dropped 5 bases and J dropped 5 bases, with 13 bases sitting between them.

This chain uses TRBV29-1 with TRBJ2-6; D might be TRBD1 (5 bases). The CDR3 is 14 residues long. CDR1 and CDR2 (germline): SQVTM, ANQGSEA. Trimming shortened V by 6 bases and J by 0 bases, and 9 bases separated the two germline ends. The CDR3 spells CSVDSSSGANVLTF. CDR3 in DNA: TGCAGCGTCGACAGTAGCTCTGGGGCCAACGTCCTGACTTTC.

The rearrangement uses TRBV20-1 and TRBJ2-7, with TRBD1 matching 8 bases. Unmatched junction bases numbered 12, after V lost 4 bases and J lost 7 bases. The CDR3 spans 14 residues. The germline V gene has CDR1 DFQATT and CDR2 SNEGSKA (reference sequence). CDR3 loop: CSANGQGARNEQYF. As DNA, the CDR3 is TGCAGTGCTAACGGGCAGGGGGCGCGGAATGAGCAGTACTTC.

The chain carries TRBV7-9 and TRBJ2-5; unclear D gene. V was pared by 7 bases and J by 5 bases, with 8 bases between. The length of the CDR3 is 11 residues. The V gene's germline CDR1 is SEHNR and CDR2 FQNEAQ (reference sequence). For the CDR3, the DNA is TGTGCCAGCAAGAGTGGTGAGACCCAGTACTTC. Amino acids: CASKSGETQYF.